This T cell receptor (beta chain) appears in the sequencing data of a study of control samples from healthy donors and cancer patients. The junction had 11 bases not matched to a gene; V was cut back by 5 bases and J by 6 bases. Germline lookup yields CDR1 MNHEY and CDR2 SMNVEV (reference sequence). The CDR3 is 16 residues long. Measured with immunoSEQ multiplex PCR; TCRdb has only the in-frame clones, and not every one. The sample has about 100,000 clones; about 88% are singletons. The sequence was obtained from a woman between 50 and 59 years old in good health. V and J are TRBV27 and TRBJ2-3, with 10 bases aligning to TRBD1. The sequenced sample was blood. CDR3 sequence: CASSGTGTGARDTQYF. The CDR3 nucleotides read TGTGCCAGCAGTGGTACCGGGACAGGGGCCCGGGATACGCAGTATTTT.